The entry that follows covers one T cell receptor beta chain sequence. Assay: immunoSEQ multiplex PCR; the TCRdb copy retains only in-frame clones and omits some. The sample shows around 100,000 clones, approximately 94% of them seen only once. These data belong to a study of brain T cells in children with intractable seizures. Sequencing was limited to surgery cases with top T cell transcript signatures in brain tissue. The TCR originated in a boy under two years old with hemimegalencephaly and intractable seizures. This sample comprised peripheral blood, obtained at surgery.

The DNA for the CDR3 is TGTGCCAGCAGGTTGAGTACTAGCGGTCCTGATACGCAGTATTTT. Encoded protein: CASRLSTSGPDTQYF. The chain links TRBV11-2 to TRBJ2-3, with 8 bases matching TRBD2. The J segment lost 6 bases and the V segment lost 6 bases, leaving 11 bases of the junction unmatched. The CDR3 length is 15 residues. Germline values: CDR1 SGHAT, CDR2 FQNNGV.